Listed below are T cell receptor beta chains from one sample, sequenced in a study of blood T cell repertoires in COVID-19. Data came from immunoSEQ multiplex PCR; TCRdb stores just in-frame clones and leaves some out. This table has over 250,000 clones, roughly 80% appearing once. The sample was PBMCs or T cells enriched from blood (not recorded which). Receptors originate from a middle-aged man who had been exposed to COVID-19. CDR3s include the opening cysteine and the closing phenylalanine or tryptophan. Each record gives: clone size, CDR3 length, V gene, CDR3 protein. The size of a clone is reported for some rows only, either as once, few or many, or as a class for expanded clones.

.	15	TRBV5-1	CASSVGQPSNQPQHF
.	11	TRBV29-1	CSGGTDYGYTF
.	14	TRBV5-4	CASSDGSAQETQYF
.	14	TRBV7-8	CASSSRDSAYEQYF
once	14	TRBV11-3	CASSRRGNTDTQYF
.	13	TRBV7-8	CASSLGQNTEAFF
.	15	TRBV19	CASSYPRDTGYGYTF
.	12	TRBV10-3	CAIAGSGDTQYF
.	14	TRBV12-5	CASGLAHRGDTIYF
.	15	TRBV7-8	CASSPTSGRAEEQFF
.	16	TRBV19	CASSIPGTSGTYEQYF
.	13	TRBV29-1	CSVSGSGNYGYTF
.	13	TRBV5-1	CASSFSGNQPQHF